These 15 T cell receptor beta chains came from one sample sequenced in a study of blood T cell repertoires in COVID-19. Clones were read by immunoSEQ multiplex PCR, and TCRdb kept only the in-frame ones, dropping some. The table has about 300,000 clones, approximately 86% seen once. Sequencing was done on a sample of peripheral blood. These receptors all stem from a man between 65 and 79 years old with acute or convalescent COVID-19.

The chain links TRBV6-1 to TRBJ2-5; TRBD2 aligns across 14 bases. V was pared by 4 bases and J by 5 bases, with 9 bases of the junction left unmatched. This CDR3 contains 17 residues. Germline V gene lookup returns CDR1 MNHNS and CDR2 SASEGT. The CDR3 loop reads CASSASTSGRVAETQYF. DNA of the CDR3: TGTGCCAGCAGTGCTTCGACTAGCGGGAGGGTGGCGGAGACCCAGTACTTC.

The J gene is TRBJ1-6, the V gene TRBV5-1; a possible D gene is TRBD1 (5 bases). The CDR3 length is 16 residues. With 4 bases removed from V and 6 bases from J, the gap between germline ends came to 17 bases. Germline V gives CDR1 SGHRS, CDR2 YFSETQ. CDR3 protein: CASSPSTGGLNSPLHF. The CDR3, as DNA: TGCGCCAGCAGCCCGTCGACGGGGGGACTTAATTCACCCCTCCACTTT.

CDR3 in amino acids: CASSLRPTSGRGKSYEQYF. CDR3 bases: TGTGCCAGCAGCTTACGGCCGACTAGCGGGAGAGGGAAATCCTACGAGCAGTACTTC. The gene calls are TRBV11-2 and TRBJ2-7; 12 positions agree with TRBD2. Germline CDR1 SGHAT, CDR2 FQNNGV. The CDR3 runs 19 residues. V was pared by 2 bases and J by 1 base, with 12 bases of the junction left unmatched.

The CDR3: CASRQGFGSPLHF. The CDR3 DNA reads as TGTGCCAGCAGGCAGGGGTTCGGGTCACCCCTCCACTTT. This chain uses TRBV12-3 or TRBV12-4 with TRBJ1-6, with D perhaps matching TRBD1 (6 bases). The V end lost 6 bases, the J end lost 10 bases, and 13 bases lay between the germline ends. This CDR3 is built from 13 residues.

V gene TRBV23-1 combines with J gene TRBJ1-4; TRBD1 matches 8 bases. TRBV23-1 is designated an ORF whose function remains uncertain. This CDR3 comprises 18 residues. V was clipped by 6 bases and J by 0 bases; unmatched bases: 12. The chain's CDR3 is CASRRDRNTLATNEKLFF. Here the CDR3 DNA reads TGCGCCAGCAGGCGGGACAGGAACACTCTTGCAACTAATGAAAAACTGTTTTTT.

This clone turned up a few times. The chain employs TRBV11-2 and TRBJ1-6; D possibly corresponds to TRBD1 (6 bases). Germline values: CDR1 SGHAT, CDR2 FQNNGV. V lost 8 bases, J lost 3 bases, and 11 bases lay in between. This CDR3 is built from 14 residues. The CDR3 nucleotides are TGTGCCAGCGGCCGGACAGTCTATAATTCACCCCTCCACTTT. This gives the protein CASGRTVYNSPLHF.

This chain connects TRBV5-1 to TRBJ1-4; D might be TRBD1 (6 bases). From germline, CDR1 is SGHRS and CDR2 YFSETQ. Trimming cost V 6 bases and J 3 bases, with 12 bases left between them. This CDR3 region has 14 residues. The CDR3 spells CASTLGAANEKLFF. The DNA for the CDR3 is TGCGCCAGCACTTTGGGGGCCGCTAATGAAAAACTGTTTTTT. The variable domain in full, with the rest retrieved from reference TRBV5-1 and TRBJ1-4, is KAGVTQTPRYLIKTRGQQVTLSCSPISGHRSVSWYQQTPGQGLQFLFEYFSETQRNKGNFPGRFSGRQFSNSRSEMNVSTLELGDSALYLCASTLGAANEKLFFGSGTQLSVL.

This clone appeared a few times. The chain carries TRBV18 and TRBJ1-1, with 7 bases identical to TRBD1. Germline V CDR1 and CDR2: KGHSH, LQKENI. The CDR3 is 15 residues long. V lost 6 bases and J lost 4; bases outside the gene matches: 11. The CDR3 sequence: CASSSSTGEITEAFF. The CDR3 region has the DNA TGTGCCAGCTCGTCGAGTACAGGGGAGATCACTGAAGCTTTCTTT. The variable domain in full, with the rest retrieved from reference TRBV18 and TRBJ1-1, is NAGVMQNPRHLVRRRGQEARLRCSPMKGHSHVYWYRQLPEEGLKFMVYLQKENIIDESGMPKERFSAEFPKEGPSILRIQQVVRGDSAAYFCASSSSTGEITEAFFGQGTRLTVV.

The chain recombines TRBV2 with TRBJ1-6; no reliable D call. This CDR3 has 15 residues. The germline V and J ends were trimmed by 2 bases and 5 bases, with 10 bases remaining between them. CDR1 is SNHLY and CDR2 is FYNNEI in the germline V gene. In DNA form, the CDR3 reads TGTGCCAGCAGTGAACTAGGCCAGAATAATTCACCCCTCCACTTT. It translates to CASSELGQNNSPLHF.

This chain joins TRBV15 and TRBJ1-2; D might be TRBD1 (5 bases). Germline V gives CDR1 LNHNV, CDR2 YYDKDF (reference sequence). V was pared by 9 bases and J by 3 bases, with 20 bases between. The CDR3 length is 15 residues. For the CDR3, the DNA is TGTGCCACTCGATCACCGGGCCCGGGGGACTATGGCTACACCTTC. Its protein product is CATRSPGPGDYGYTF.

The chain uses TRBV7-9 and TRBJ1-1; D is perhaps TRBD1 (5 bases). The V and J ends lost 2 bases and 11 bases respectively, with 15 bases between them. The germline V gene encodes CDR1 SEHNR and CDR2 FQNEAQ (reference sequence). The CDR3 contains 13 residues. The CDR3 sequence: CASSLSVGGEAFF. The CDR3, as DNA: TGTGCCAGCAGCTTATCGGTGGGGGGAGAGGCTTTCTTT.

For the CDR3, the DNA is TGTGCCAGCAGCTTGGACAGACATTCACCCCTCCACTTT. Translating gives CASSLDRHSPLHF. The chain carries TRBV5-8 and TRBJ1-6; D not resolved. CDR3 length: 13 amino acids. The germline gives CDR1 SGHTS, CDR2 YDEGEE. Trimming shortened V by 0 bases and J by 8 bases, and 6 bases separated the two germline ends.

The rearrangement uses TRBV7-2 and TRBJ1-5, with 8 nucleotides matching TRBD1. This CDR3 contains 15 residues. CDR1 and CDR2 from the germline V gene are SGHTA and FQGNSA. The junction had 5 bases not matched to a gene; V was cut back by 1 base and J by 6 bases. Written as DNA, the CDR3 is TGTGCCAGCAGCTTAGGCAGGGGGCAGAGTCAGCCCCAGCATTTT. Amino acids: CASSLGRGQSQPQHF.

This chain connects TRBV3-1 (or the pseudogene TRBV3-2) to TRBJ1-2; tentatively, D is TRBD1 (5 bases). The CDR3 has 16 residues. Germline V lookup: CDR1 LGHDT, CDR2 YNNKEL (reference sequence). Trimming stripped 0 bases from V and 4 bases from J, with 15 bases between. The CDR3 reads CASSQDLLSGVYGYTF. CDR3 nucleotides: TGTGCCAGCAGCCAAGATCTGCTCTCGGGGGTCTATGGCTACACCTTC.

This clone has only one observation. The chain joins TRBV7-2 to TRBJ1-3; TRBD1 matches 7 bases. CDR3 length: 14 amino acids. Germline V lookup: CDR1 SGHTA, CDR2 FQGNSA. Germline trimming cut 5 bases from V and 3 bases from J; bases unmatched to any gene: 4. CDR3 in amino acids: CASSRDRSGNTIYF. The CDR3 bases are TGTGCCAGCAGCCGGGACAGAAGTGGAAACACCATATATTTT.